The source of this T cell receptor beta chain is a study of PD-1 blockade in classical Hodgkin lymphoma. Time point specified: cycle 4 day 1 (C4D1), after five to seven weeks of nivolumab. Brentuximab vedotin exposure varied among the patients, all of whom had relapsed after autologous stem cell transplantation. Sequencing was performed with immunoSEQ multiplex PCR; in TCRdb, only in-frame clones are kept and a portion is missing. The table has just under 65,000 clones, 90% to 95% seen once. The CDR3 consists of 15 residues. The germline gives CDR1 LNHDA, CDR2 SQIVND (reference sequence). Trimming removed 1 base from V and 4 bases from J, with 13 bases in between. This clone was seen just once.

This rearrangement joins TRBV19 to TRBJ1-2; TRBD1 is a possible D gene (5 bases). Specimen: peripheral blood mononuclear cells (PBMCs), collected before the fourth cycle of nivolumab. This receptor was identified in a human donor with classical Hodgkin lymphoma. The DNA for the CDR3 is TGTGCCAGTAGTATAGGTCCACAGGTGATCTATGGCTACACCTTC. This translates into CASSIGPQVIYGYTF.